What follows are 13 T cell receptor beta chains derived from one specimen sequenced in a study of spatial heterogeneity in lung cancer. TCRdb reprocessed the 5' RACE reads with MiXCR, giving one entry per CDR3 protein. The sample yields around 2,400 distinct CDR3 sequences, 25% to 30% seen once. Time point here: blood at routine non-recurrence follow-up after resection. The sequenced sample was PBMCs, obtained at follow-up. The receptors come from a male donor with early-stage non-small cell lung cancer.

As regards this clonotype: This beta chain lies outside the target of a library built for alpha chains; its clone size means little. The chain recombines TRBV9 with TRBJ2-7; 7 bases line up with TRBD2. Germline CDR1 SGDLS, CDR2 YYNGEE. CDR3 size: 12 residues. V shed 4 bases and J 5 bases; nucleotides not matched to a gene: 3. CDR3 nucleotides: TGTGCCAGCAGCCCAGGGAGGGACGAGCAGTACTTC. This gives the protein CASSPGRDEQYF.

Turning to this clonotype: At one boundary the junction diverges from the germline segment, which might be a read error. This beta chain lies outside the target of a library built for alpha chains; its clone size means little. The DNA of the CDR3 is TGTGCCAGCAGCCCGCCTGGGACCCTGCCGTTAAGCTTC. Its protein product is CASSPPGTLPLSF. The chain joins TRBV14 to TRBJ2-7; D assignment may be TRBD1 or TRBD2 (5 bases each). Germline CDR1 is SGHDN and CDR2 is FVKESK. The CDR3 runs 13 residues.

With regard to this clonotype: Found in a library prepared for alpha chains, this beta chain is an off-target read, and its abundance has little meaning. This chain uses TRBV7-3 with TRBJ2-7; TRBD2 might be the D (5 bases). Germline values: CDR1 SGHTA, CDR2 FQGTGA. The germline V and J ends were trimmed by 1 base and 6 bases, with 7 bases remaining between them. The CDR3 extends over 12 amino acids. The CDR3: CASSLNEGEQYF. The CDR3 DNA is TGTGCCAGCAGCTTAAACGAGGGCGAGCAGTACTTC.

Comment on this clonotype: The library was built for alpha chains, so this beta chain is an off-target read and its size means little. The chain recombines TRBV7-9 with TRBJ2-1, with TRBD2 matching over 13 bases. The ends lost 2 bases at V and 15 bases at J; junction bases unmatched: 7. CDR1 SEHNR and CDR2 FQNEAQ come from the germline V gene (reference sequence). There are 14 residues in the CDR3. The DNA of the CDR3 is TGTGCCAGCAGCTTACGGACTAGCGGGAGCAGGCGGTTCTTC. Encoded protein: CASSLRTSGSRRFF.

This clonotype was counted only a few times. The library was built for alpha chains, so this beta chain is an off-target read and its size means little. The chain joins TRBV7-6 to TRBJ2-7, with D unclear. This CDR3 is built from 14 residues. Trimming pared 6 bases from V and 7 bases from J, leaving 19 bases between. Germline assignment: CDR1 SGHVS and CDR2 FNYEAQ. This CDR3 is CASSPGPTLGEQYF. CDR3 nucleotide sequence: TGTGCCAGCAGTCCCGGCCCCACACTGGGAGAGCAGTACTTC. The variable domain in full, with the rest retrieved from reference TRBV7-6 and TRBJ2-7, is GAGVSQSPRYKVTKRGQDVALRCDPISGHVSLYWYRQALGQGPEFLTYFNYEAQQDKSGLPNDRFSAERPEGSISTLTIQRTEQRDSAMYRCASSPGPTLGEQYFGPGTRLTVT.

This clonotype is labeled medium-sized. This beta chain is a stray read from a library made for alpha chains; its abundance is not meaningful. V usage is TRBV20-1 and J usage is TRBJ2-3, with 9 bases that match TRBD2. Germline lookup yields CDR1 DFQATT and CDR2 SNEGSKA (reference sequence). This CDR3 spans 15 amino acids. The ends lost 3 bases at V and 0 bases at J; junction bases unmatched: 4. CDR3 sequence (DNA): TGCAGTGCTAGCAGGCTAGCGGGAAGCACAGATACGCAGTATTTT. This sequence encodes CSASRLAGSTDTQYF.

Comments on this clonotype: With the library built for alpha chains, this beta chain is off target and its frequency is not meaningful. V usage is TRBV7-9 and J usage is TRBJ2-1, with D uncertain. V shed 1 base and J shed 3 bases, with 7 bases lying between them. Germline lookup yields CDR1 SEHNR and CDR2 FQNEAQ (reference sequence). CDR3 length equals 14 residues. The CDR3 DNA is TGTGCCAGCAGCTTAGTACCGGTCTACAATGAGCAGTTCTTC. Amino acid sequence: CASSLVPVYNEQFF.

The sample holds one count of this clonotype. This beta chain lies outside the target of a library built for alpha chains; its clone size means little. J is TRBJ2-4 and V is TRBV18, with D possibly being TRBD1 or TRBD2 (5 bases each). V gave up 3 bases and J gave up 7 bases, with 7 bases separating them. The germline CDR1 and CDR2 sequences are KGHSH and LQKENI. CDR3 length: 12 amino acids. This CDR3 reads CASSPEGNIQYF. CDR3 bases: TGTGCCAGCTCACCCGAGGGGAACATTCAGTACTTC.

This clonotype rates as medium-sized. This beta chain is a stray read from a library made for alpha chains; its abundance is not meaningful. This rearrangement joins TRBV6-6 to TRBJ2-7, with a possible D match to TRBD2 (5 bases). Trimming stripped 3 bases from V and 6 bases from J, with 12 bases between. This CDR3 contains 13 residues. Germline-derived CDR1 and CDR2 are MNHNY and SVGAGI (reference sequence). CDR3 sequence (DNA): TGTGCCAGCAGTTATCCCGGGGAAGGCGAGCAGTACTTC. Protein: CASSYPGEGEQYF.

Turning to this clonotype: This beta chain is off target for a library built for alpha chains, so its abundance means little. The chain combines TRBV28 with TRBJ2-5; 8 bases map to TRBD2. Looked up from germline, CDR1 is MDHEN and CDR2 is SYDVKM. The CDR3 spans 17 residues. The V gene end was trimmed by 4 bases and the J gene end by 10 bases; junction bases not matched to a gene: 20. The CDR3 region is CASSSIGTGGPVVGQYF. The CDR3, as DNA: TGTGCCAGCAGTTCCATCGGGACGGGAGGGCCTGTTGTGGGCCAGTACTTC.

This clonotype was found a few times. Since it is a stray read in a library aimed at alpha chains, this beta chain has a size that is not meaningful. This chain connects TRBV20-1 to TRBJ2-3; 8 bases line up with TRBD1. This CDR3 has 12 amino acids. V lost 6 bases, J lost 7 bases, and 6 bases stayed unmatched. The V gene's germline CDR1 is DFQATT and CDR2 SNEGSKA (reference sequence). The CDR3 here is CSAAQGANTQYF. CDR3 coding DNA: TGCAGTGCGGCTCAGGGGGCTAATACGCAGTATTTT.

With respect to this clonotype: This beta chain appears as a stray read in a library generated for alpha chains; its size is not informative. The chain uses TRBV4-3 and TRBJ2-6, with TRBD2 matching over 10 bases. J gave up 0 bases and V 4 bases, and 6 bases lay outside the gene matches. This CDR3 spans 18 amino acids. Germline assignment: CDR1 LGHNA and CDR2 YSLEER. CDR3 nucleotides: TGCGCCAGCAGCCCGAGGACTAGCGGAAGCTCTGGGGCCAACGTCCTGACTTTC. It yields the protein CASSPRTSGSSGANVLTF.

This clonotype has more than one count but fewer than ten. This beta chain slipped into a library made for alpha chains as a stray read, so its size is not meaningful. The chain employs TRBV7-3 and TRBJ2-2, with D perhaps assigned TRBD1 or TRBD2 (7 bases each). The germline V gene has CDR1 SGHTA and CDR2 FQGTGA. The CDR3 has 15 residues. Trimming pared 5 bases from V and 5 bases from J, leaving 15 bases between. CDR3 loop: CASSRRQGGTGELFF. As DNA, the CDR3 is TGTGCCAGCAGCCGTCGACAGGGAGGGACCGGGGAGCTGTTTTTT.